This T cell receptor beta chain is from a study of early stage breast cancer tumors. CDR3 length equals 15 residues. The V and J ends lost 4 bases and 11 bases, in that order; junction bases with no gene match: 15. Germline V lookup: CDR1 SGHVS, CDR2 FNYEAQ. Here immunoSEQ multiplex PCR was the method, and the copy in TCRdb shows in-frame clones only, minus some. Among approximately 30,000 clones listed, roughly 50% were seen once. This clone was counted only a few times. This TCR was sampled from a person between 50 and 60 years old with breast cancer. Sequencing input: breast tumor tissue. The V gene is TRBV7-6, the J gene TRBJ2-3; 7 bases are a match to TRBD2. Here the CDR3 reads CASSSEGGTVVGQYF. The DNA for the CDR3 is TGTGCCAGCAGCTCCGAGGGAGGGACCGTAGTAGGGCAGTATTTT. The entire variable domain, with the rest obtained from reference TRBV7-6 and TRBJ2-3, is as follows: GAGVSQSPRYKVTKRGQDVALRCDPISGHVSLYWYRQALGQGPEFLTYFNYEAQQDKSGLPNDRFSAERPEGSISTLTIQRTEQRDSAMYRCASSSEGGTVVGQYFGPGTRLTVL.